One and the same sample provided the 10 T cell receptor beta chains below, sequenced in a study of identical twins. TCRdb re-derived calls from the 5' RACE reads in MiXCR, one entry per CDR3 protein. The sample has 350,000 to 450,000 distinct CDR3 sequences, 18% seen once. Sequencing input: naive T cells sorted from blood. The source is a man between 45 and 60 years old in good health.

The V gene is TRBV5-6, the J gene TRBJ2-1, with D maybe TRBD2 (6 bases). The germline gives CDR1 SGHDT, CDR2 YYEEEE. This CDR3 comprises 14 residues. V lost 4 bases, J lost 3 bases, and 11 bases lay in between. The CDR3 coding sequence is TGTGCCAGCAGCCAAGGGACTCGCTACAATGAGCAGTTCTTC. The encoded protein is CASSQGTRYNEQFF.

This rearrangement joins TRBV10-3 to TRBJ1-1, with no clear D. Trimming shortened V by 6 bases and J by 4 bases, and 6 bases separated the two germline ends. The CDR3 is made up of 11 amino acids. Germline loops: CDR1 ENHRY, CDR2 SYGVKD. For the CDR3, the DNA is TGTGCCATCAGCCAGAGCACTGAAGCTTTCTTT. This gives the protein CAISQSTEAFF.

CDR3 in DNA: TGCAGTGCTAGAGATATCCAGGGCGTCCCCTACGAGCAGTACTTC. The encoded protein is CSARDIQGVPYEQYF. The chain recombines TRBV20-1 with TRBJ2-7; tentative D call: TRBD1 (5 bases). The V end lost 0 bases, the J end lost 2 bases, and 14 bases lay between the germline ends. The germline V gene encodes CDR1 DFQATT and CDR2 SNEGSKA (reference sequence). The CDR3 length is 15 residues.

V gene TRBV5-1 combines with J gene TRBJ2-1; D is perhaps TRBD1 (6 bases). The CDR3 contains 18 residues. With 3 bases removed from V and 0 bases from J, the gap between germline ends came to 19 bases. The germline V gene encodes CDR1 SGHRS and CDR2 YFSETQ. The CDR3 here is CASSSRPGTQSSYNEQFF. The CDR3 coding sequence is TGCGCCAGCAGCTCACGTCCCGGGACACAAAGCTCCTACAATGAGCAGTTCTTC.

J is TRBJ2-7 and V is TRBV20-1; D might be TRBD2 (5 bases). This CDR3 has 12 amino acids. Trimming left V 5 bases short and J 6 bases short, with 14 bases between. Germline values: CDR1 DFQATT, CDR2 SNEGSKA (reference sequence). The CDR3 region is CSAASLVSEQYF. CDR3 sequence (DNA): TGCAGTGCTGCCTCACTAGTCTCCGAGCAGTACTTC.

This clonotype was counted at least ten times. This chain links TRBV11-2 with TRBJ1-2, with a possible D match to TRBD1 (5 bases). V was pared by 1 base and J by 2 bases, with 11 bases between. CDR1 is SGHAT and CDR2 is FQNNGV in the germline V gene. This CDR3 is 15 amino acids long. This CDR3 is CASSLAAGINYGYTF. CDR3 nucleotide sequence: TGTGCCAGCAGCTTAGCCGCAGGGATCAACTATGGCTACACCTTC. Looking up the rest from reference TRBV11-2 and TRBJ1-2 gives the full variable domain: EAGVAQSPRYKIIEKRQSVAFWCNPISGHATLYWYQQILGQGPKLLIQFQNNGVVDDSQLPKDRFSAERLKGVDSTLKIQPAKLEDSAVYLCASSLAAGINYGYTFGSGTRLTVV.

V gene TRBV2 combines with J gene TRBJ2-1; D not resolved. Germline V gene lookup returns CDR1 SNHLY and CDR2 FYNNEI. The V end was cut by 8 bases, the J end by 2 bases, with 4 bases between. This CDR3 has 11 amino acids. CDR3 coding DNA: TGTGCCAGCCAGGCCTACAATGAGCAGTTCTTC. It codes for CASQAYNEQFF.

V is TRBV14 and J is TRBJ1-5; 7 bases match TRBD1. J lost 7 bases, V lost 6 bases, and 9 bases had no gene match. This CDR3 contains 14 residues. Germline loops: CDR1 SGHDN, CDR2 FVKESK. In DNA form, the CDR3 reads TGTGCCAGCAGTCCGACAGGGCAGGGGCAGCCCCAGCATTTT. This encodes CASSPTGQGQPQHF.

This clonotype was recorded at least ten times. CDR3 nucleotide sequence: TGTGCCAGCAGGAGGGGGCGAGGGTATAATGAAAAACTGTTTTTT. It encodes CASRRGRGYNEKLFF. The V and J genes are TRBV7-2 and TRBJ1-4; TRBD1 agrees at 7 bases. Germline V gene data show CDR1 as SGHTA and CDR2 as FQGNSA. The CDR3 length is 15 residues. Losses at the gene ends were 6 bases for V and 4 bases for J; bases not matched to a gene: 8.

The rearrangement joins TRBV7-2 to TRBJ2-7; D remains unclear. From germline, CDR1 is SGHTA and CDR2 FQGNSA. The CDR3 spans 11 residues. V lost 5 bases, J lost 4 bases, and 6 bases lay in between. The CDR3 loop reads CASSENYEQYF. Here the CDR3 DNA reads TGTGCCAGCAGCGAGAATTACGAGCAGTACTTC.